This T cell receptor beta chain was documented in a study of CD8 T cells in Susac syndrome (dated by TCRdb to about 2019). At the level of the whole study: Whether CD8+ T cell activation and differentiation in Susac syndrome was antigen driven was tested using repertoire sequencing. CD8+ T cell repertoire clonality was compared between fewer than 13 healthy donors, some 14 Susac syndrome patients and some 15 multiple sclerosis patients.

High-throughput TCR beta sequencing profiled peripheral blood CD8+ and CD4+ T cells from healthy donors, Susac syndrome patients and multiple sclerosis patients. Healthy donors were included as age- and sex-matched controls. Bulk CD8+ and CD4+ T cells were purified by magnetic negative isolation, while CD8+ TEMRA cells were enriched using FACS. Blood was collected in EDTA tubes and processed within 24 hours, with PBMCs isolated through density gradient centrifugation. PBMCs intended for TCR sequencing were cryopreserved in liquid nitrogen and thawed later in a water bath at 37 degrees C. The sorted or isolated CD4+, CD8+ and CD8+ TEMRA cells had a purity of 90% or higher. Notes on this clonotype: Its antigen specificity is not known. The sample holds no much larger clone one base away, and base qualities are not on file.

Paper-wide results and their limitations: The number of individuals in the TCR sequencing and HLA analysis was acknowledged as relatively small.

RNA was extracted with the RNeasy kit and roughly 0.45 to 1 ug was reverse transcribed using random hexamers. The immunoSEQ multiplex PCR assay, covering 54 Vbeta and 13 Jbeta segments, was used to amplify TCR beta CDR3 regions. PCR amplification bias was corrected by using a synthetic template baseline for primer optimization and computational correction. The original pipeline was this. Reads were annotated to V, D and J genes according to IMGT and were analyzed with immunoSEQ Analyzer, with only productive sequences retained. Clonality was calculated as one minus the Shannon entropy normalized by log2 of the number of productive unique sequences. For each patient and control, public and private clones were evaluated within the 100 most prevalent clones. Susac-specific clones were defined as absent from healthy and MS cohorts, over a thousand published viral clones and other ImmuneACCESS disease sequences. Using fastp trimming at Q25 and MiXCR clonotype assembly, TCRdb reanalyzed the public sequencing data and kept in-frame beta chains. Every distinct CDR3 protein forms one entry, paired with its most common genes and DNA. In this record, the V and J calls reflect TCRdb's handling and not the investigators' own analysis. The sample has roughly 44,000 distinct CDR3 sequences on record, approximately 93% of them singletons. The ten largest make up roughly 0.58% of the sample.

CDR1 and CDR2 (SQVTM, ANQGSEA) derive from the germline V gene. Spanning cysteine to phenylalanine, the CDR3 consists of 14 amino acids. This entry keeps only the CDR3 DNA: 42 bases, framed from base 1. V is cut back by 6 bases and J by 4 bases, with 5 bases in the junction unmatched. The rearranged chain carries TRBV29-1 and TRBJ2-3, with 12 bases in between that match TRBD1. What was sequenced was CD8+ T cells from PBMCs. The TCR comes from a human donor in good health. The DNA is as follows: TGCAGCGTCGCCGGGACAGGGGGCCCAGATACGCAGTATTTT. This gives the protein CSVAGTGGPDTQYF.